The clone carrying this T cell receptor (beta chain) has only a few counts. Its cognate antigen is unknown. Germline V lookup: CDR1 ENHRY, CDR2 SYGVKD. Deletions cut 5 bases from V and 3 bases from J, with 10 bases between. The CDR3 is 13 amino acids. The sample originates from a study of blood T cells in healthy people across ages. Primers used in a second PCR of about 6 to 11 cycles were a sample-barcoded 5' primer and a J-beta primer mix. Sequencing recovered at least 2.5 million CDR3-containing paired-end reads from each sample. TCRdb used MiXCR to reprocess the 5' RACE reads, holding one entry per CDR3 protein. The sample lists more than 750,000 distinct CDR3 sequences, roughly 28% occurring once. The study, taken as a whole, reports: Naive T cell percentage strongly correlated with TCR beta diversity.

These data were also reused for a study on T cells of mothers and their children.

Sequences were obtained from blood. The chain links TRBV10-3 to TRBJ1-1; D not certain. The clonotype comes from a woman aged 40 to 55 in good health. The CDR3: CAISLGSDTEAFF. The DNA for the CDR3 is TGTGCCATCAGTCTGGGGAGTGACACTGAAGCTTTCTTT.